This TCR beta chain was observed in a study of Ad26.COV2.S vaccination and SARS-CoV-2 variants. For the study at large: Each vaccinee took Ad26.COV2.S intramuscularly, once or twice 56 days apart.

Findings and caveats of the study: It was found that vaccine and placebo recipients had similar non-spike TCR breadth.

CDR3 length equals 12 residues. CDR1 is SGDLS, CDR2 YYNGEE, per germline. Trimming took off 4 bases at V and 5 bases at J, with 9 bases between the two ends. The treatment denotes: roughly 18 received Ad26.COV2.S at low or high dose, single or two shots; several received placebo; per-sample allocation not given. Sampling took place 63 days after the first vaccine or placebo injection. Details on this clone: Its antigen is currently unknown.

The assay was immunoSEQ multiplex PCR, and TCRdb's table has in-frame clones only and misses some. In the table there are around 500,000 clones, 89% of which are singletons. The chain is built from TRBV9 and TRBJ1-2, with D perhaps TRBD1 (6 bases). The TCR originated in a person aged 18-60 years who received the Ad26.COV2.S COVID-19 vaccine or a placebo. Sequenced here: peripheral blood, sampled in a trial of Ad26.COV2.S vaccine versus placebo. In DNA form, the CDR3 reads TGTGCCAGCAGCACCCAGGGGTATGGCTACACCTTC. It is translated as CASSTQGYGYTF.